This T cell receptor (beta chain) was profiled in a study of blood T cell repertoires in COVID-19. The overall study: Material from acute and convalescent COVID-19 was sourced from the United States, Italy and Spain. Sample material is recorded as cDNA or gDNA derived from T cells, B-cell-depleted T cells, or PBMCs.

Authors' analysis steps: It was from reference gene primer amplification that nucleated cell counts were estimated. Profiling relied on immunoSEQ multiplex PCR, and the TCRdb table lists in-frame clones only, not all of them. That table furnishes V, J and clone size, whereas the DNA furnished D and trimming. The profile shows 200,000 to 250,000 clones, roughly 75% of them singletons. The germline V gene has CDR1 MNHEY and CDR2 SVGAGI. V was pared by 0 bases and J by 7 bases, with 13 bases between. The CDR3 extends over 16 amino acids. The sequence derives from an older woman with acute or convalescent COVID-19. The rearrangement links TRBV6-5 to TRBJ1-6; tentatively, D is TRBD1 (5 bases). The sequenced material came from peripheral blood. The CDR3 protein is CASSYSSGRENSPLHF. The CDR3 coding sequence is TGTGCCAGCAGTTACTCATCAGGGAGGGAAAATTCACCCCTCCACTTT.